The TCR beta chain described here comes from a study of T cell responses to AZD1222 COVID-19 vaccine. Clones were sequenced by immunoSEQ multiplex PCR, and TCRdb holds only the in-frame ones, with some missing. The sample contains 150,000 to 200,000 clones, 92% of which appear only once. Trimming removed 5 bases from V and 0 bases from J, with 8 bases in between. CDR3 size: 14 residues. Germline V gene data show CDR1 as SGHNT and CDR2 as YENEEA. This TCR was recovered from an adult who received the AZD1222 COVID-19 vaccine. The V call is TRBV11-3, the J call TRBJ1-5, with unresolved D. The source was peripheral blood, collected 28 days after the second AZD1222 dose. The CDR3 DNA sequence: TGTGCCAGCAGCGGAGGGCATAGCAATCAGCCCCAGCATTTT. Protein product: CASSGGHSNQPQHF.